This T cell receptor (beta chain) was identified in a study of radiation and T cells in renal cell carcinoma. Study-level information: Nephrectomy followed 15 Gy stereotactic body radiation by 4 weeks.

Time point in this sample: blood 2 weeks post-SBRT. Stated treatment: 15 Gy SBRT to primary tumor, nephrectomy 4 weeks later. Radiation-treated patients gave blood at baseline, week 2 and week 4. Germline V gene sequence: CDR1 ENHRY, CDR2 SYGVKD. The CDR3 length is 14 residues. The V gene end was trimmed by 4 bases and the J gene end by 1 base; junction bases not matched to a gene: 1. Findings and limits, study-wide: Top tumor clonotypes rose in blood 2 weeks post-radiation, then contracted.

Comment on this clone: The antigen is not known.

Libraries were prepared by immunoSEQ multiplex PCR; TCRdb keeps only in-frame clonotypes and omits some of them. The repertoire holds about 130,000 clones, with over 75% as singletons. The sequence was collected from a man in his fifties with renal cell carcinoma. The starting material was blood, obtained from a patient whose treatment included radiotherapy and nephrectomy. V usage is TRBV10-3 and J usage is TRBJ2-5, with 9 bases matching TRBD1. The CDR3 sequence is CAISVGQGQETQYF. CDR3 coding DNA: TGTGCCATCAGTGTGGGACAGGGCCAAGAGACCCAGTACTTC.